Listed here are 20 T cell receptor beta chains from one sample, sequenced in a study of shared clonotypes between healthy human individuals. The assay was immunoSEQ multiplex PCR, and TCRdb's table has in-frame clones only and misses some. Of approximately 2,200,000 clones in the sample, approximately 94% were seen once. The naive CD8 subset, CD45RO-negative cells positively selected for CCR7, excluded terminally differentiated effector memory CD45RA+ cells. Sequenced sample: naive CD8+ T cells from PBMCs. Source of these receptors: a young man in good health. Some clones in this sample may be carry-over from other donors' samples.

The chain carries TRBV28 and TRBJ2-7, with D possibly TRBD2 on 6 matching bases. Trimming pared 3 bases from V and 4 bases from J, leaving 10 bases between. Germline-derived CDR1 and CDR2 are MDHEN and SYDVKM. This CDR3 spans 13 amino acids. CDR3 region: CASSFAGRYEQYF. The CDR3 DNA is TGTGCCAGCAGTTTCGCGGGGAGGTACGAGCAGTACTTC.

Worth noting for this clone: One end of the junction varies from germline; a read error may be responsible. V is TRBV4-1 and J is TRBJ2-2, with no clear D. The CDR3 length is 13 residues. CDR1 and CDR2 from the germline V gene are MGHRA and YSYEKL. DNA of the CDR3: TGCGCCAGCAGCCAATCGAACGCCGGGGAGCTGTTTTTT. It translates to CASSQSNAGELFF.

The V and J genes are TRBV15 and TRBJ2-7, with a possible D match to TRBD1 (6 bases). The V and J ends lost 3 bases and 5 bases respectively, with 11 bases between them. The CDR3 is 13 residues long. In germline, CDR1 is LNHNV, CDR2 YYDKDF (reference sequence). CDR3 DNA sequence: TGTGCCACCAGCAGTATTCCAGGGGACGAGCAGTACTTC. It translates to CATSSIPGDEQYF. Combining the CDR3 with reference TRBV15 and TRBJ2-7 gives the whole variable domain DAMVIQNPRYQVTQFGKPVTLSCSQTLNHNVMYWYQQKSSQAPKLLFHYYDKDFNNEADTPDNFQSRRPNTSFCFLDIRSPGLGDTAMYLCATSSIPGDEQYFGPGTRLTVT.

The chain links TRBV27 to TRBJ2-7, with D perhaps matching TRBD1 (6 bases). Trimming shortened V by 2 bases and J by 2 bases, and 10 bases separated the two germline ends. The CDR3 sequence is 14 residues long. Per germline, CDR1 MNHEY and CDR2 SMNVEV (reference sequence). CDR3 in amino acids: CASSLRNRAYEQYF. CDR3 sequence (DNA): TGTGCCAGCAGTTTAAGAAACAGGGCCTACGAGCAGTACTTC.

V is TRBV9 and J is TRBJ2-5, with D tentatively TRBD1 (5 bases). V was trimmed by 3 bases and J by 5 bases, leaving 11 bases between them. The CDR3 sequence is 13 residues long. CDR1 is SGDLS and CDR2 is YYNGEE in the germline V gene. The CDR3 protein is CASSGTPGETQYF. The CDR3 DNA is TGTGCCAGCAGCGGTACCCCAGGGGAGACCCAGTACTTC.

The chain joins TRBV30 to TRBJ2-7, with D possibly being TRBD1 or TRBD2 (6 bases each). The length of the CDR3 is 13 residues. Trimming shortened V by 5 bases and J by 6 bases, and 17 bases separated the two germline ends. From germline, CDR1 is GTSNPN and CDR2 SVGIG (reference sequence). CDR3 in DNA: TGTGCCTGGGGATTCGGGGGCTCGGGCGAGCAGTACTTC. This gives the protein CAWGFGGSGEQYF.

The V gene is TRBV6-5, the J gene TRBJ1-1; no firm D call. Per the germline V gene, CDR1 is MNHEY and CDR2 is SVGAGI. Trimming shortened V by 0 bases and J by 6 bases, and 14 bases separated the two germline ends. This CDR3 has 15 amino acids. CDR3 sequence (DNA): TGTGCCAGCAGTTACTCGAATATAGGGTCCGCTGAAGCTTTCTTT. It encodes CASSYSNIGSAEAFF.

The chain recombines TRBV19 with TRBJ2-1; 7 nucleotides agree with TRBD1. Germline V gene sequence: CDR1 LNHDA, CDR2 SQIVND (reference sequence). After removal of 4 bases from V and 4 bases from J, the junction contained 4 bases not matched to a gene. The CDR3 runs 14 residues. The CDR3 DNA follows: TGTGCCAGTAGTACCGGGACAGATTACAATGAGCAGTTCTTC. Translating it yields CASSTGTDYNEQFF.

V is TRBV2 and J is TRBJ2-7; D may be TRBD2 (5 bases). CDR1 is SNHLY, CDR2 FYNNEI, per germline. Trimming took 1 base from V and 2 from J, leaving 15 bases between them. The CDR3 sequence is 16 residues long. Written as DNA, the CDR3 is TGTGCCAGCAGTGAAGTTGTGGTAGCGAGCACCTACGAGCAGTACTTC. The encoded protein is CASSEVVVASTYEQYF.

This rearrangement joins TRBV9 to TRBJ1-2, with D uncertain. Per germline, CDR1 SGDLS and CDR2 YYNGEE. The CDR3 sequence is 15 residues long. Deletions cut 0 bases from V and 4 bases from J, with 13 bases between. Here the CDR3 DNA reads TGTGCCAGCAGCGTAGGACGGAGCACTTTCTATGGCTACACCTTC. Translated: CASSVGRSTFYGYTF.

V usage is TRBV10-2 and J usage is TRBJ2-5; 9 bases agree with TRBD1. Germline CDR1 WSHSY, CDR2 SAAADI. The CDR3 consists of 15 residues. V lost 7 bases, J lost 4 bases, and 10 bases stayed unmatched. The CDR3 loop is CASIRRDRDGETQYF. As DNA, the CDR3 is TGCGCCAGCATCAGACGGGACAGGGATGGAGAGACCCAGTACTTC.

CDR3 DNA: TGTGCCAGCAGTGAGGCACTAGCGGGAACCACCGGGGAGCTGTTTTTT. It encodes CASSEALAGTTGELFF. The V gene is TRBV2, the J gene TRBJ2-2; 10 positions agree with TRBD2. The CDR3 spans 16 residues. Germline loops: CDR1 SNHLY, CDR2 FYNNEI. J was trimmed by 4 bases and V by 3 bases; bases with no gene match: 5. The entire variable domain, with the rest obtained from reference TRBV2 and TRBJ2-2, is as follows: EPEVTQTPSHQVTQMGQEVILRCVPISNHLYFYWYRQILGQKVEFLVSFYNNEISEKSEIFDDQFSVERPDGSNFTLKIRSTKLEDSAMYFCASSEALAGTTGELFFGEGSRLTVL.

This rearrangement joins TRBV9 to TRBJ2-5; 13 positions agree with TRBD2. Germline CDR1 is SGDLS and CDR2 is YYNGEE. The CDR3 spans 19 residues. Trimming removed 4 bases from V and 2 bases from J; junction bases left unmatched: 14. This CDR3 reads CASSPPGGLAGPKQETQYF. The CDR3 nucleotides are TGTGCCAGCAGCCCTCCGGGGGGACTAGCGGGGCCTAAGCAAGAGACCCAGTACTTC.

The V and J genes are TRBV28 and TRBJ2-7, with 7 nucleotides matching TRBD1. The length of the CDR3 is 15 residues. Germline CDR1 is MDHEN and CDR2 is SYDVKM. J was trimmed by 6 bases and V by 2 bases; bases with no gene match: 10. CDR3: CASSLRRQGYSEQYF. For the CDR3, the DNA is TGTGCCAGCAGTTTAAGGCGACAGGGTTATAGCGAGCAGTACTTC.

In its sample, this clone was seen once. The chain combines TRBV27 with TRBJ1-5; D remains ambiguous. Deletions cut 5 bases from V and 2 bases from J, with 10 bases between. Germline V gene lookup returns CDR1 MNHEY and CDR2 SMNVEV (reference sequence). The CDR3 covers 14 residues. The CDR3 sequence: CASSMFAGNQPQHF. In DNA form, the CDR3 reads TGTGCCAGCAGTATGTTTGCAGGCAATCAGCCCCAGCATTTT.

V gene TRBV28 combines with J gene TRBJ1-1; D possibly corresponds to TRBD1 (6 bases). From germline, CDR1 is MDHEN and CDR2 SYDVKM. The CDR3 extends over 13 amino acids. The V gene lost 3 bases and the J gene lost 5 bases, with 10 bases spanning the gap. The CDR3 protein is CASSFPGETEAFF. CDR3 nucleotides: TGTGCCAGCAGTTTTCCAGGGGAAACTGAAGCTTTCTTT. The variable domain in full, completed from reference TRBV28 and TRBJ1-1, reads DVKVTQSSRYLVKRTGEKVFLECVQDMDHENMFWYRQDPGLGLRLIYFSYDVKMKEKGDIPEGYSVSREKKERFSLILESASTNQTSMYLCASSFPGETEAFFGQGTRLTVV.

The gene calls are TRBV2 and TRBJ2-1; D call uncertain. This CDR3 contains 16 residues. Looked up from germline, CDR1 is SNHLY and CDR2 is FYNNEI. Trimming pared 3 bases from V and 2 bases from J, leaving 14 bases between. The CDR3, as DNA: TGTGCCAGCAGTGAGGGTTTGGTTGGGGCCTACAATGAGCAGTTCTTC. Translation: CASSEGLVGAYNEQFF.

This clone was observed a few times. The genes are TRBV29-1 and TRBJ1-1; D call uncertain. This CDR3 contains 12 residues. V was cut by 7 bases and J by 4 bases, with 13 bases left in between. Germline loops: CDR1 SQVTM, CDR2 ANQGSEA. CDR3 sequence: CSGRREVTEAFF. The CDR3 DNA reads as TGCAGCGGCCGTCGGGAGGTCACTGAAGCTTTCTTT.

The V and J genes are TRBV5-6 and TRBJ2-7; 12 bases are shared with TRBD2. The CDR3 has 19 residues. Trimming cost V 3 bases and J 1 base; bases outside gene matches: 14. In germline, CDR1 is SGHDT, CDR2 YYEEEE. The CDR3 nucleotides are TGTGCCAGCAGCTCTCCGATGGAGACTAGCGGGAGCTGGTCCTACGAGCAGTACTTC. Translated, it gives CASSSPMETSGSWSYEQYF.

This clone was recorded only once. This chain uses TRBV15 with TRBJ2-7; 7 nucleotides align to TRBD2. This CDR3 has 15 residues. Germline values: CDR1 LNHNV, CDR2 YYDKDF (reference sequence). V lost 0 bases, J lost 7 bases, and 9 bases stayed unmatched. CDR3 in amino acids: CATSRESGNYEEQYF. DNA of the CDR3: TGTGCCACCAGCAGAGAAAGCGGGAACTACGAAGAGCAGTACTTC.